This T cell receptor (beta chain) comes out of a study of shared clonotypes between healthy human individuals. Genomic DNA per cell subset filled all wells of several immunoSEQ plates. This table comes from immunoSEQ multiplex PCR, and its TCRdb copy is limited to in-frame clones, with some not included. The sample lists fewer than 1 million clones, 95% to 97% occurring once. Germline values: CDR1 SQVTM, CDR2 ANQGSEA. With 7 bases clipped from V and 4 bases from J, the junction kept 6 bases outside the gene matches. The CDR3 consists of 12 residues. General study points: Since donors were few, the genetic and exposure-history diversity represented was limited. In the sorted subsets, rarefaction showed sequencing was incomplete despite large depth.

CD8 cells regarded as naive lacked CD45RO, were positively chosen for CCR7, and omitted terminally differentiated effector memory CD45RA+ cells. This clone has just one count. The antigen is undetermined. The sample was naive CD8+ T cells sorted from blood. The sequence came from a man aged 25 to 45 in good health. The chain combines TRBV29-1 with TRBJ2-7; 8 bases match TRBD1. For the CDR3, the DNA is TGCAGCGCTACGGACAGGGATTACGAGCAGTACTTC. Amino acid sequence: CSATDRDYEQYF.